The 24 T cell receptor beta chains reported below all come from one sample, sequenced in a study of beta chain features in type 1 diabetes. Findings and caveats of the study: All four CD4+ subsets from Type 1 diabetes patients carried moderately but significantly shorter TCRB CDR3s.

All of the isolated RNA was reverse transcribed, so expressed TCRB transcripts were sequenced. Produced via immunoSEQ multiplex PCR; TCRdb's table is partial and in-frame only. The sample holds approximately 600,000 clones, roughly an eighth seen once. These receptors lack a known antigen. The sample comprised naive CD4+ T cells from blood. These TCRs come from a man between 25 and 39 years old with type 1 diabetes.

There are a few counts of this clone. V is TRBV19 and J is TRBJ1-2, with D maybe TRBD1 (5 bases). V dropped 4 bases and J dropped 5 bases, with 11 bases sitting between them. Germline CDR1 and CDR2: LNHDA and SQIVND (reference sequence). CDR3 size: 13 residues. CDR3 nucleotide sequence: TGTGCCAGTAGTACCCGGGACGGTTATGGCTACACCTTC. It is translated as CASSTRDGYGYTF.

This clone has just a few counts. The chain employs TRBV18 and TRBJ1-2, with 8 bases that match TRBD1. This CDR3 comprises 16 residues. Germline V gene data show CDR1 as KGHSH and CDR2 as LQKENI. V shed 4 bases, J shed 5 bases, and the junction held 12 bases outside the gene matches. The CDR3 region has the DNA TGTGCCAGCTCACGGGACAGGAGGCCCCAAAGTTATGGCTACACCTTC. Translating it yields CASSRDRRPQSYGYTF.

The CDR3 DNA reads as TGCAGCGTTGAAGATCTTATGAGGCAGGGGGCAGCTGGCTACACCTTC. This translates into CSVEDLMRQGAAGYTF. This chain joins TRBV29-1 and TRBJ1-2, with 8 bases identical to TRBD1. The junction had 13 bases not matched to a gene; V was cut back by 0 bases and J by 7 bases. The CDR3 is 16 amino acids. Germline loops: CDR1 SQVTM, CDR2 ANQGSEA.

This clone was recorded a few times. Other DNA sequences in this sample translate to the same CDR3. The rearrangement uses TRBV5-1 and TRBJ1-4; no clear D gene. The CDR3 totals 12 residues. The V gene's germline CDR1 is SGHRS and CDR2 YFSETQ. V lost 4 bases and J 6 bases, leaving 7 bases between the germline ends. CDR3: CASSPPDEKLFF. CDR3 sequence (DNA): TGCGCCAGCAGCCCACCGGATGAAAAACTGTTTTTT.

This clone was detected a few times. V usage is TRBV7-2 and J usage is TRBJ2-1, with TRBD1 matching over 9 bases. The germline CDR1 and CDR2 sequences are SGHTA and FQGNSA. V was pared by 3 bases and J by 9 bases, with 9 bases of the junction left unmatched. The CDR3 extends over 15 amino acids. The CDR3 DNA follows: TGTGCCAGCAGCTTCCGACAGGGGGAAGGGAGTGAGCAGTTCTTC. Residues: CASSFRQGEGSEQFF.

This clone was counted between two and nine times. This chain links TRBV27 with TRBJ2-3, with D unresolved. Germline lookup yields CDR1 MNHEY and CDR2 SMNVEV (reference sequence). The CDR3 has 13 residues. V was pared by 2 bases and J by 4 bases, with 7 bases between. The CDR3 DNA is TGTGCCAGCAGTTTAAAGGAATCAGATACGCAGTATTTT. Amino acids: CASSLKESDTQYF.

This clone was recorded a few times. Here the CDR3 DNA reads TGTGCCAGCAGTTACTCAGAGGGGTTGGGGGAGCAGTACTTC. It encodes CASSYSEGLGEQYF. This rearrangement joins TRBV6-5 to TRBJ2-7; D possibly uses TRBD1 or TRBD2 (5 bases each). The CDR3 runs 14 residues. Trimming left V 0 bases short and J 7 bases short, with 13 bases between. CDR1 and CDR2 from the germline V gene are MNHEY and SVGAGI.

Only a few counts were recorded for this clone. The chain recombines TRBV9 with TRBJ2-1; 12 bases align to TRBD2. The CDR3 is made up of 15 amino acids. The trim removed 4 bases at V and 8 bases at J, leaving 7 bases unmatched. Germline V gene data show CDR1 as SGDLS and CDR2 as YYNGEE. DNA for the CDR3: TGTGCCAGCAGCATGCTAGCGGGGGGGCCCGATGAGCAGTTCTTC. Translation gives CASSMLAGGPDEQFF.

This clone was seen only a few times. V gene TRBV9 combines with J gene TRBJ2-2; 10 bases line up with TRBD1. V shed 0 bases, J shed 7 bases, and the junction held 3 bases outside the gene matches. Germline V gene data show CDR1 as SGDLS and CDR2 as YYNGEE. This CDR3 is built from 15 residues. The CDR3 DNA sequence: TGTGCCAGCAGCGTAGCGGGACAGGGGATCGGGGAGCTGTTTTTT. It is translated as CASSVAGQGIGELFF.

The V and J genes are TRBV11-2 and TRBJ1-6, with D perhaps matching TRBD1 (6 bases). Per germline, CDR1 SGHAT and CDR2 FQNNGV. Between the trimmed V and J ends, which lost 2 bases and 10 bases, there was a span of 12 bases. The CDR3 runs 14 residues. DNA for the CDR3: TGTGCCAGCAGCTTAAACAGGGCAGCCTCACCCCTCCACTTT. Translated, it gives CASSLNRAASPLHF.

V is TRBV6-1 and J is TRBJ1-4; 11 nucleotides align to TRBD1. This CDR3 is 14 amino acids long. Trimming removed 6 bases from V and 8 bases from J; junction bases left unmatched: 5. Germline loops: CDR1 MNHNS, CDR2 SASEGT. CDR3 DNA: TGTGCCAGCAGGGACAGGGGGCGAGGAGAAAAACTGTTTTTT. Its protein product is CASRDRGRGEKLFF.

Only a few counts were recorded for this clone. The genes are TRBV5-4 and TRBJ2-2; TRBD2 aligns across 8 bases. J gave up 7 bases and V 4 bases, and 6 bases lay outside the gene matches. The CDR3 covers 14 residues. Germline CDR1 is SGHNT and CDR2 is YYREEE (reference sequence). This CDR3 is CASSRGGPGGELFF. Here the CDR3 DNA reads TGTGCCAGCAGCCGCGGGGGGCCGGGCGGGGAGCTGTTTTTT.

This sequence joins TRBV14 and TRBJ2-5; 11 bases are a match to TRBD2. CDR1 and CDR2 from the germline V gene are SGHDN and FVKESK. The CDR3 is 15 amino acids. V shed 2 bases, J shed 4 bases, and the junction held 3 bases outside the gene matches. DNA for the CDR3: TGTGCCAGCAGCCAACTAGGACTAGCGGGAGAGACCCAGTACTTC. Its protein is CASSQLGLAGETQYF.

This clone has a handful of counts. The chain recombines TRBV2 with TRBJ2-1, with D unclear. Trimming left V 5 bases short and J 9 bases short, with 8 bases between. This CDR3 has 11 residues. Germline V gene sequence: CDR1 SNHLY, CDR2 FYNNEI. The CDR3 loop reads CASSPTSEQFF. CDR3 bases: TGTGCCAGCAGTCCTACCAGTGAGCAGTTCTTC.

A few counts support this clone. The CDR3 spells CASSLTGTDYGYTF. In DNA, the CDR3 is TGTGCCAGCAGCTTAACCGGTACAGACTATGGCTACACCTTC. The chain has TRBV7-9 and TRBJ1-2; unclear D gene. V was pared by 2 bases and J by 3 bases, with 10 bases between. There are 14 residues in the CDR3. Germline lookup yields CDR1 SEHNR and CDR2 FQNEAQ (reference sequence).

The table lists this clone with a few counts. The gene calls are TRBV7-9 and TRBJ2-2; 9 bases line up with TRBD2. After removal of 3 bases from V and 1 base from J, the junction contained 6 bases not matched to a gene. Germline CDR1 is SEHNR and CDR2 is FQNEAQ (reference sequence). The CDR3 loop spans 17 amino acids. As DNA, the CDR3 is TGTGCCAGCAGCTTCCTTAGCGGGGGCCAGAACACCGGGGAGCTGTTTTTT. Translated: CASSFLSGGQNTGELFF.

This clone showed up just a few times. This CDR3 reads CASSPPRAGVRETQYF. CDR3 coding DNA: TGTGCCAGCAGCCCACCTCGAGCGGGGGTTAGGGAGACCCAGTACTTC. The rearrangement uses TRBV7-2 and TRBJ2-5, with 8 positions matching TRBD2. With 5 bases clipped from V and 5 bases from J, the junction kept 13 bases outside the gene matches. CDR1 and CDR2 (germline): SGHTA, FQGNSA. This CDR3 has 16 amino acids.

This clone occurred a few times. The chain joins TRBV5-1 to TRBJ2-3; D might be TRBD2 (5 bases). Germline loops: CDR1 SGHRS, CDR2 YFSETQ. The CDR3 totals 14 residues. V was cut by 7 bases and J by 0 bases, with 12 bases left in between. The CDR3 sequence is CASRAGGSTDTQYF. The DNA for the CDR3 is TGCGCCAGCCGGGCGGGTGGGAGCACAGATACGCAGTATTTT.

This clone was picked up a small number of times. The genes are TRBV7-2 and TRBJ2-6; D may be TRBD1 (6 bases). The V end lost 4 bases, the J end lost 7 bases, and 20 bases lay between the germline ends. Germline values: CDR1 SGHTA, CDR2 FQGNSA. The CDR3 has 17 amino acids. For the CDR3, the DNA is TGTGCCAGCAGCTCCCAAATTACAGGGTGGATAGCCAACGTCCTGACTTTC. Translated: CASSSQITGWIANVLTF.

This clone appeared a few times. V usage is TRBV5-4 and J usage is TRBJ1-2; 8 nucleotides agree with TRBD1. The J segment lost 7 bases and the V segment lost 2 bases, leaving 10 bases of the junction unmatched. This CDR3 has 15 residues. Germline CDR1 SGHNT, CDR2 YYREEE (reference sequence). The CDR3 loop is CASSLPQGVVGGYTF. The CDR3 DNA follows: TGTGCCAGCAGCTTACCACAGGGGGTAGTCGGTGGCTACACCTTC.

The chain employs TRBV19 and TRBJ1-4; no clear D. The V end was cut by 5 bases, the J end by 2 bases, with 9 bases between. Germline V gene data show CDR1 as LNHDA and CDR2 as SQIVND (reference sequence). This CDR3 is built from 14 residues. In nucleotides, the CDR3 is TGTGCCAGTAGTCAACCGGGTACTAATGAAAAACTGTTTTTT. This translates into CASSQPGTNEKLFF.

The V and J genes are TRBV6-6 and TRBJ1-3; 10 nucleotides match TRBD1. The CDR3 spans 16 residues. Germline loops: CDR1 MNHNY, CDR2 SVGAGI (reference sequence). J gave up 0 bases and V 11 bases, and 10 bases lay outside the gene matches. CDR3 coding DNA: TGTGCCGGCGGACAGGGGGAACCCCTCTCTGGAAACACCATATATTTT. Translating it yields CAGGQGEPLSGNTIYF.

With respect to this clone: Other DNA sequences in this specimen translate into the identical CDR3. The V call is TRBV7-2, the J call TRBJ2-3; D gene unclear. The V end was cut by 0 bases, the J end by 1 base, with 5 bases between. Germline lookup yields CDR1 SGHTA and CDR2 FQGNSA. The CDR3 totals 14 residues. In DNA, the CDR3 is TGTGCCAGCAGCTTAGCGGGCGGCACAGATACGCAGTATTTT. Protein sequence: CASSLAGGTDTQYF.

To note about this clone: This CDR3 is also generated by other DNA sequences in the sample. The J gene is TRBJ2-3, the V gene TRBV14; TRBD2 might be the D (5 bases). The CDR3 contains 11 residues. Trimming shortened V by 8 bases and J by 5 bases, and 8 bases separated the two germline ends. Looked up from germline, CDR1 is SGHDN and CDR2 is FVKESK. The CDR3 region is CASSRGDTQYF. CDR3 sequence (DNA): TGTGCCAGCTCTCGGGGAGATACGCAGTATTTT.